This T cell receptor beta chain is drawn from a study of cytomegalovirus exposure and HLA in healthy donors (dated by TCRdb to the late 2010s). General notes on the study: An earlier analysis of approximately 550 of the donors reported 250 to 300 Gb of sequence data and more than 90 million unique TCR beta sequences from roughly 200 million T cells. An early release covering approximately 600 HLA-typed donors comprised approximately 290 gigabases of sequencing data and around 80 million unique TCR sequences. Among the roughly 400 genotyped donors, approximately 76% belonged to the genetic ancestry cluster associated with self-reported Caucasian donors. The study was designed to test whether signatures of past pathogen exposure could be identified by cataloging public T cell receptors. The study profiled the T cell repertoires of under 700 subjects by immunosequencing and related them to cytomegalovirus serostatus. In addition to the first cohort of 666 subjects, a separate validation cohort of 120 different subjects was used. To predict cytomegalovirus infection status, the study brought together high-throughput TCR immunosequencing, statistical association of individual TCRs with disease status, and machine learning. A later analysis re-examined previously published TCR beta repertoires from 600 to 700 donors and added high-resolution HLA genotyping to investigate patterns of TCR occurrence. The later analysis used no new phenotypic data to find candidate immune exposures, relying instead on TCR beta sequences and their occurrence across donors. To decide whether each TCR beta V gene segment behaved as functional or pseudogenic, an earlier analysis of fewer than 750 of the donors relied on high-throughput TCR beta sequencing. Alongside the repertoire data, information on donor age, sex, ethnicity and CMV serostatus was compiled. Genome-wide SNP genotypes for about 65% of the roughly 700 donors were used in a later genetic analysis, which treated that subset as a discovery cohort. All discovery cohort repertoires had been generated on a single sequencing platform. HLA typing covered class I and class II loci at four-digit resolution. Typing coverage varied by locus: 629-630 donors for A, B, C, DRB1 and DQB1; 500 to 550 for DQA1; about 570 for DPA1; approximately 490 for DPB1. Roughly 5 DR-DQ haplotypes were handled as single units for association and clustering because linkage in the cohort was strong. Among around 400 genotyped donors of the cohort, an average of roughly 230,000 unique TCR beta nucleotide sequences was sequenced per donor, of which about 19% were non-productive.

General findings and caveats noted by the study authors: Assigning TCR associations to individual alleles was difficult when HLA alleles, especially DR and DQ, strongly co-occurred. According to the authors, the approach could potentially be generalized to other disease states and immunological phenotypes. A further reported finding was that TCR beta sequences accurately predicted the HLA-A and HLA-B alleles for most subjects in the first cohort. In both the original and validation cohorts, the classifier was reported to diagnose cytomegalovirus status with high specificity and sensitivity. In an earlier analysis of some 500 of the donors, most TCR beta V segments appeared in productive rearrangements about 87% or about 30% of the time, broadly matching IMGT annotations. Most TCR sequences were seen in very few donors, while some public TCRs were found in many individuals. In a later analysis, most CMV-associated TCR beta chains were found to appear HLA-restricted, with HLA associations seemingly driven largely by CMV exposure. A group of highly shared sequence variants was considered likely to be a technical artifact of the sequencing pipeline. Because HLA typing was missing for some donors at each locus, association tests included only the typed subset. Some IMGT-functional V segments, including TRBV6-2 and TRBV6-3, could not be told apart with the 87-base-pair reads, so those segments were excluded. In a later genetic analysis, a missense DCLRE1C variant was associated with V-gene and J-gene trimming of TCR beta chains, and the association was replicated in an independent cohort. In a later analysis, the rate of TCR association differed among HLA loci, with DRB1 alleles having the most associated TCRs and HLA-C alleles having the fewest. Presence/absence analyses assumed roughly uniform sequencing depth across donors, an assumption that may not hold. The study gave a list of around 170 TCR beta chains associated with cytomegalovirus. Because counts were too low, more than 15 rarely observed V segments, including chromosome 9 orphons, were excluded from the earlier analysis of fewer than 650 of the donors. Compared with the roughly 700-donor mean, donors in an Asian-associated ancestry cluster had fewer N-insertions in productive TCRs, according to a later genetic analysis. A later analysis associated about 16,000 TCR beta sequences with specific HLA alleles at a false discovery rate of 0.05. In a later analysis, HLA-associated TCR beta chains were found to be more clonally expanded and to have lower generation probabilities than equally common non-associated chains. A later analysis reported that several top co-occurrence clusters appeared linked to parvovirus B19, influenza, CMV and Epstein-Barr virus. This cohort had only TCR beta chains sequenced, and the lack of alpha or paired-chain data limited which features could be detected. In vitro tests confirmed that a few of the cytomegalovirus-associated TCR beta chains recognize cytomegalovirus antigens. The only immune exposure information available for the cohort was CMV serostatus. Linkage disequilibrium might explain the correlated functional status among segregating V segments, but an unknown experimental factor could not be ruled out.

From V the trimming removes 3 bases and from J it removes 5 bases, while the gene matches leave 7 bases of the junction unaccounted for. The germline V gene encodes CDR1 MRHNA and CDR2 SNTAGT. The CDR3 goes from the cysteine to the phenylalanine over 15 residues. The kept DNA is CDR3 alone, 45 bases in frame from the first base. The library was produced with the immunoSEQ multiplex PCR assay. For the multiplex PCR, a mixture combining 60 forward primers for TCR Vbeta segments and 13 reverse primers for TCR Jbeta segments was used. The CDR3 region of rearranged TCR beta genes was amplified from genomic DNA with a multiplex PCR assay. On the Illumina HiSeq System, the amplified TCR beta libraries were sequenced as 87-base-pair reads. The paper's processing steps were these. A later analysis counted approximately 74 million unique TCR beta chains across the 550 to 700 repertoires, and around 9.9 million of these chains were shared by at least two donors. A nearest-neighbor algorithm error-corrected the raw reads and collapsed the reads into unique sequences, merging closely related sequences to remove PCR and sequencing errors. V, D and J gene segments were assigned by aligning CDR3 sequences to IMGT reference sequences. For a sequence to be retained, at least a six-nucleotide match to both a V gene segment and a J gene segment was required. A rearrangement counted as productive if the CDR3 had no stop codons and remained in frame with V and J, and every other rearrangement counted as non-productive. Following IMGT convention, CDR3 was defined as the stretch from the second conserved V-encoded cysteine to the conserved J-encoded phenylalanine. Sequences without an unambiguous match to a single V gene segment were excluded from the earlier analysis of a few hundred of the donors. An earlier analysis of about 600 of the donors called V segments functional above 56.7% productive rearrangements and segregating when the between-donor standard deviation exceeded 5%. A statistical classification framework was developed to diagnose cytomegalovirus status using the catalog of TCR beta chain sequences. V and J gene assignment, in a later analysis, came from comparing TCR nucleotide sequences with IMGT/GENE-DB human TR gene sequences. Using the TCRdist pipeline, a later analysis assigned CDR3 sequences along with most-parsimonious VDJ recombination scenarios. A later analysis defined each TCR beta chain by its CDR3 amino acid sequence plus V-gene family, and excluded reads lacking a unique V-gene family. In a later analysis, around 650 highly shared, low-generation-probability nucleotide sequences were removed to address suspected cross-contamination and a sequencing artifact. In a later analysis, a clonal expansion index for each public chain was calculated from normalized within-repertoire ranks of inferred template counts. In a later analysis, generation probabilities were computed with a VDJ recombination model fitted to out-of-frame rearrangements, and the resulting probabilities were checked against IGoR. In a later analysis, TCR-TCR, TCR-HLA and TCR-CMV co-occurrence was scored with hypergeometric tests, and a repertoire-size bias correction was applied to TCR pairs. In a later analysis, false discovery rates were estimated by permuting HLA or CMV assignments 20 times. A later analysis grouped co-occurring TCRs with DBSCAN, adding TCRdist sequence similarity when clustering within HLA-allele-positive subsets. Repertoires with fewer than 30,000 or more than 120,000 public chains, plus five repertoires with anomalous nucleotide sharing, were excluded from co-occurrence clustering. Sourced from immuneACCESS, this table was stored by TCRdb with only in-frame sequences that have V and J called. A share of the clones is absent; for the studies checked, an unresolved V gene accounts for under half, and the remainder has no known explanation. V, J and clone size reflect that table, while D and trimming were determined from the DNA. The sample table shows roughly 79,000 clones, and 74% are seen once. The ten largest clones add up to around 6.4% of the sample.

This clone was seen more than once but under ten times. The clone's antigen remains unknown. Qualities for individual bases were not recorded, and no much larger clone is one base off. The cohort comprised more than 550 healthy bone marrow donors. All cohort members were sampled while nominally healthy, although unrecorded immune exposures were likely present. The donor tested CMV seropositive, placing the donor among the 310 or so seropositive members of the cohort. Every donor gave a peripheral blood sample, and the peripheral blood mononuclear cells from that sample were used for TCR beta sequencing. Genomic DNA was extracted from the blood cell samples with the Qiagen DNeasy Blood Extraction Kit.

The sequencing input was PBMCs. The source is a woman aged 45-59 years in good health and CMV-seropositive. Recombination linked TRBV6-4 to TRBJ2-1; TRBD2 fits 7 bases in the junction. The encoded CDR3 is CASSEGRESHNEQFF. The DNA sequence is TGTGCCAGCAGTGAAGGGCGGGAGTCCCACAATGAGCAGTTCTTC.